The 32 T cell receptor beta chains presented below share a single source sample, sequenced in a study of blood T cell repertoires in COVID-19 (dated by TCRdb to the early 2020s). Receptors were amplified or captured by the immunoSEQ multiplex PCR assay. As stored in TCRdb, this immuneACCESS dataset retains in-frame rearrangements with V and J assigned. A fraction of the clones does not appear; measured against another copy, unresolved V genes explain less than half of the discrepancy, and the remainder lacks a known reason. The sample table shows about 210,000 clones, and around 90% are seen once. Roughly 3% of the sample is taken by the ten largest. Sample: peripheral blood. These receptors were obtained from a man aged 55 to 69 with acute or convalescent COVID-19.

DNA of the CDR3: TGTGCCAGCTCACCCAGACTAGCGGTGGTCCAAGAGACCCAGTACTTC. Its protein is CASSPRLAVVQETQYF. This rearrangement joins TRBV18 to TRBJ2-5; 9 bases map to TRBD2. The germline CDR1 and CDR2 sequences are KGHSH and LQKENI. This CDR3 spans 16 amino acids. Trimming took 3 bases from V and 1 from J; bases not matched to a gene: 6.

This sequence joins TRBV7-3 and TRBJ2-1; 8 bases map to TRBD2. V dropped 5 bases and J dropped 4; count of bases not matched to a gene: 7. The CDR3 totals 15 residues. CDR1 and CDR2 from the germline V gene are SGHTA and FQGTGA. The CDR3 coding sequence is TGTGCCAGCAGCCCCAAGGTAGCGGGGTACAATGAGCAGTTCTTC. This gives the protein CASSPKVAGYNEQFF. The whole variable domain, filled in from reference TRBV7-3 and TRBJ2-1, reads GAGVSQTPSNKVTEKGKYVELRCDPISGHTALYWYRQSLGQGPEFLIYFQGTGAADDSGLPNDRFFAVRPEGSVSTLKIQRTERGDSAVYLCASSPKVAGYNEQFFGPGTRLTVL.

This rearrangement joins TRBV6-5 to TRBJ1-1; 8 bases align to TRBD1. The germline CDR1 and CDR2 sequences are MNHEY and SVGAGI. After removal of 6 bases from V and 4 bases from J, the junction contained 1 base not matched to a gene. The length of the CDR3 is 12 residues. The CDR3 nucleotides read TGTGCCAGCAGGGGACAGGTCACTGAAGCTTTCTTT. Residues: CASRGQVTEAFF.

CDR3 amino acids: CASSLQQGREKLFF. The CDR3 DNA reads TGTGCCAGCAGCTTGCAACAGGGGAGAGAAAAACTGTTTTTT. This chain connects TRBV5-6 to TRBJ1-4; 7 positions agree with TRBD1. V trimming: 1 base; J trimming: 8 bases; junction bases outside the gene matches: 5. The CDR3 loop spans 14 amino acids. Germline lookup yields CDR1 SGHDT and CDR2 YYEEEE.

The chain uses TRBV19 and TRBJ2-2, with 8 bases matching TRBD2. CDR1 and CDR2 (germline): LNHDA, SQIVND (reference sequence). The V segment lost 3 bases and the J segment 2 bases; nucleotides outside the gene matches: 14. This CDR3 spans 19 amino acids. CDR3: CASSMYAGVAGINTGELFF. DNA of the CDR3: TGTGCCAGTAGTATGTATGCTGGGGTAGCGGGGATCAACACCGGGGAGCTGTTTTTT.

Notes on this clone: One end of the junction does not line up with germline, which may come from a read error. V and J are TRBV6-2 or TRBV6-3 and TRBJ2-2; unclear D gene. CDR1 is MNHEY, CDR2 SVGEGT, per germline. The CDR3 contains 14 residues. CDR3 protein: CASRYYQNTGELFF. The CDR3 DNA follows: TGTGCCAGCAGATACTATCAGAACACCGGGGAGCTGTTTTTT.

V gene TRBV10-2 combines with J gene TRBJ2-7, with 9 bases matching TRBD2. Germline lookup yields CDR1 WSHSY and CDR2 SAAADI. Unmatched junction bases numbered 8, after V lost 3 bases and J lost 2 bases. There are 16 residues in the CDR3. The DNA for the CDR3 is TGCGCCAGCAGTGAATTCGGGGCTAGCGGGGCCTACGAGCAGTACTTC. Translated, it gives CASSEFGASGAYEQYF.

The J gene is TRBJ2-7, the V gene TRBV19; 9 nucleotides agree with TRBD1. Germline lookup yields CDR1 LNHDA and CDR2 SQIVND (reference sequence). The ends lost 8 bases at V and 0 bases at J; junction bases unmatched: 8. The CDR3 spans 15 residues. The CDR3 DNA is TGTGCCAGTCGCGCGCGGGACAGGGTCTCCTACGAGCAGTACTTC. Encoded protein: CASRARDRVSYEQYF.

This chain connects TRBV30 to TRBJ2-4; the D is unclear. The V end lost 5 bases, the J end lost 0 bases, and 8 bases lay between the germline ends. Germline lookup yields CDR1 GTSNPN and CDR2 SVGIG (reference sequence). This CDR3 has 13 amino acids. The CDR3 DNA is TGTGCCTGGGCACTGATAGCCAAAAACATTCAGTACTTC. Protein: CAWALIAKNIQYF. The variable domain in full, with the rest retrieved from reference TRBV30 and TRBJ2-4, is SQTIHQWPATLVQPVGSPLSLECTVEGTSNPNLYWYRQAAGRGLQLLFYSVGIGQISSEVPQNLSASRPQDRQFILSSKKLLLSDSGFYLCAWALIAKNIQYFGAGTRLSVL.

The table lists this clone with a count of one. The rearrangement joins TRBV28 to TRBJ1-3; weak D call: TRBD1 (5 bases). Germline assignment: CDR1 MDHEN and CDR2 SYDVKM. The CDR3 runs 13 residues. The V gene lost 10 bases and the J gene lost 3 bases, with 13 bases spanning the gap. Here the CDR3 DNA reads TGTGCCATACTTGGGGGGATTGGAAACACCATATATTTT. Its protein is CAILGGIGNTIYF.

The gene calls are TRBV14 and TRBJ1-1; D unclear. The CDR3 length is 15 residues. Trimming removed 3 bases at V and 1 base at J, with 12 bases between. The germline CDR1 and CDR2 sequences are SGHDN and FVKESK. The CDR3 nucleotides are TGTGCCAGCAGCCACTCATTACCGGGGAACACTGAAGCTTTCTTT. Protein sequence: CASSHSLPGNTEAFF.

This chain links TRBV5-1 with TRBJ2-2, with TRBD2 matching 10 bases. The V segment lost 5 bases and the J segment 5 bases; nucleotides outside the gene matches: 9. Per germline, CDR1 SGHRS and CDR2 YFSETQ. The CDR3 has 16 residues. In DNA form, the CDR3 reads TGCGCCAGCAGAACTAGCGGGGTACCGCGGACCGGGGAGCTGTTTTTT. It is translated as CASRTSGVPRTGELFF. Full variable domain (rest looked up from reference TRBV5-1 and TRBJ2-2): KAGVTQTPRYLIKTRGQQVTLSCSPISGHRSVSWYQQTPGQGLQFLFEYFSETQRNKGNFPGRFSGRQFSNSRSEMNVSTLELGDSALYLCASRTSGVPRTGELFFGEGSRLTVL.

Written as DNA, the CDR3 is TGTGCCAGTACCGGGAGGGGCACCGGGGAGCTGTTTTTT. It specifies CASTGRGTGELFF. The genes are TRBV19 and TRBJ2-2, with TRBD2 identical over 8 bases. Germline V CDR1 and CDR2: LNHDA, SQIVND (reference sequence). V shed 7 bases, J shed 4 bases, and the junction held 2 bases outside the gene matches. This CDR3 has 13 amino acids. Together with reference TRBV19 and TRBJ2-2, the CDR3 gives the full variable domain: DGGITQSPKYLFRKEGQNVTLSCEQNLNHDAMYWYRQDPGQGLRLIYYSQIVNDFQKGDIAEGYSVSREKKESFPLTVTSAQKNPTAFYLCASTGRGTGELFFGEGSRLTVL.

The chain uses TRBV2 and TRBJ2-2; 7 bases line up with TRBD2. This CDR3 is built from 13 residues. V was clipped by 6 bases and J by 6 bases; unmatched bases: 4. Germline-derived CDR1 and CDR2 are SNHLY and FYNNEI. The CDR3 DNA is TGTGCCAGCAGGGGAGGGTACGCCGGGGAGCTGTTTTTT. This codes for CASRGGYAGELFF.

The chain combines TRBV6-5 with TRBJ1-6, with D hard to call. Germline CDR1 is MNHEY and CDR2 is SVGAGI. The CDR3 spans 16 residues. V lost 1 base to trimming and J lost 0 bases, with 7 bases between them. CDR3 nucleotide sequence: TGTGCCAGCAGTTACTATGGGAGCTCCTATAATTCACCCCTCCACTTT. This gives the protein CASSYYGSSYNSPLHF.

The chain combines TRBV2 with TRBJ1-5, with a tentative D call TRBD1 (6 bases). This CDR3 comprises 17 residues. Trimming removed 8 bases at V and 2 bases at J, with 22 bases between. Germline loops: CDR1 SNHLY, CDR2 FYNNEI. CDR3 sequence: CASCLGGPSGGNQPQHF. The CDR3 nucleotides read TGTGCCAGCTGCCTGGGGGGGCCCTCGGGGGGCAATCAGCCCCAGCATTTT.

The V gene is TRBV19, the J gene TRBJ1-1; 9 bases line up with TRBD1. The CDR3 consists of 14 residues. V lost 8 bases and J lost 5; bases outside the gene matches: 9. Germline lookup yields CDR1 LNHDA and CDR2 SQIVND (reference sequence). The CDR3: CASGYRGLGTEAFF. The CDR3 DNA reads TGTGCCAGTGGATACAGGGGGCTAGGGACTGAAGCTTTCTTT.

The CDR3, as DNA: TGTGCCAGCAGCTTAGTACAGGGGTCTTTGCGGACCGGGGAGCTGTTTTTT. It translates to CASSLVQGSLRTGELFF. V usage is TRBV7-6 and J usage is TRBJ2-2, with 7 bases identical to TRBD1. CDR3 size: 17 residues. Per the germline V gene, CDR1 is SGHVS and CDR2 is FNYEAQ. J lost 5 bases, V lost 1 base, and 10 bases had no gene match.

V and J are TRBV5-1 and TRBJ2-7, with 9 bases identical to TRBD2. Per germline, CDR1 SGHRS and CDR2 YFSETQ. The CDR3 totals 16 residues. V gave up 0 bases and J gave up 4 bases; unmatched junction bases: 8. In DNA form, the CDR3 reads TGCGCCAGCAGCTTGGCCTCCAGCGGGGGGCAGTACGAGCAGTACTTC. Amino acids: CASSLASSGGQYEQYF. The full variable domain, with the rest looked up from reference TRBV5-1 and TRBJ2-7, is KAGVTQTPRYLIKTRGQQVTLSCSPISGHRSVSWYQQTPGQGLQFLFEYFSETQRNKGNFPGRFSGRQFSNSRSEMNVSTLELGDSALYLCASSLASSGGQYEQYFGPGTRLTVT.

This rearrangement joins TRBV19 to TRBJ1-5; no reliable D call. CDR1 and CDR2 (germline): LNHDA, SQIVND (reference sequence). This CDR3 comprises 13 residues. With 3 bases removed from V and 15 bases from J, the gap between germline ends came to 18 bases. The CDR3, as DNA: TGTGCCAGTAGTATTGCCCCACAGCGGGCCCGGCATTTT. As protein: CASSIAPQRARHF.

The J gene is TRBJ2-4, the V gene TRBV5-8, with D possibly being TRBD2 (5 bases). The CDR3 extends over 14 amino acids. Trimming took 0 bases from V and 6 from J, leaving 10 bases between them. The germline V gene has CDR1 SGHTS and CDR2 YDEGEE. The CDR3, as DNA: TGTGCCAGCAGCTTGGTGGTTGGAGGAAACATTCAGTACTTC. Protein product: CASSLVVGGNIQYF.

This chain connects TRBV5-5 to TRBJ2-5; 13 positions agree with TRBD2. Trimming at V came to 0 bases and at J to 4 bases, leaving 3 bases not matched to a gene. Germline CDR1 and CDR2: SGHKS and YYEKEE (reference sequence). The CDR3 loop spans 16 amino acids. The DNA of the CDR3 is TGTGCCAGCAGCTTGGTACTAGCGGGGGGGCGAGAGACCCAGTACTTC. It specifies CASSLVLAGGRETQYF. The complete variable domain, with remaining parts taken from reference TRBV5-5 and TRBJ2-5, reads DAGVTQSPTHLIKTRGQQVTLRCSPISGHKSVSWYQQVLGQGPQFIFQYYEKEERGRGNFPDRFSARQFPNYSSELNVNALLLGDSALYLCASSLVLAGGRETQYFGPGTRLLVL.

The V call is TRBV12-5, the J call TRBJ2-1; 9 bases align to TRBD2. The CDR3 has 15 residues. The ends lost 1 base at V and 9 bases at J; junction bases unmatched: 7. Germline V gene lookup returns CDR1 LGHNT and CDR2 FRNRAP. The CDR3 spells CASGLGGGGQSEQFF. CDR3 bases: TGTGCTAGTGGTTTGGGCGGGGGGGGACAGAGTGAGCAGTTCTTC.

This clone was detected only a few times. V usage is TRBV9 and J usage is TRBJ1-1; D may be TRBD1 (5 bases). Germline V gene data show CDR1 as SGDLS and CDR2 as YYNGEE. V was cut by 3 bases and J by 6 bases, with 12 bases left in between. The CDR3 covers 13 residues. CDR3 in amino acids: CASSDGGGPEAFF. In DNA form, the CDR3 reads TGTGCCAGCAGCGACGGGGGAGGGCCTGAAGCTTTCTTT. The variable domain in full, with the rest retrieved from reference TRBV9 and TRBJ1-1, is DSGVTQTPKHLITATGQRVTLRCSPRSGDLSVYWYQQSLDQGLQFLIQYYNGEERAKGNILERFSAQQFPDLHSELNLSSLELGDSALYFCASSDGGGPEAFFGQGTRLTVV.

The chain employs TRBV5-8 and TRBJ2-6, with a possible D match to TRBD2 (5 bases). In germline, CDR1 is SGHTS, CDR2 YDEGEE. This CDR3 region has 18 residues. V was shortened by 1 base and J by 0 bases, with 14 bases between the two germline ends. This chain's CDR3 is CASSLMGASSSGANVLTF. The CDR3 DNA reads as TGTGCCAGCAGCTTGATGGGAGCTTCCAGCTCTGGGGCCAACGTCCTGACTTTC.

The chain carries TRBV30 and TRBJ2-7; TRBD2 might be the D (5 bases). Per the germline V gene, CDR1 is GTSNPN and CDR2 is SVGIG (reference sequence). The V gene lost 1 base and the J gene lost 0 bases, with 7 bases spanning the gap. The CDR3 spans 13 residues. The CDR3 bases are TGTGCCTGGAGTGACGGGAACTCCTACGAGCAGTACTTC. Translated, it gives CAWSDGNSYEQYF.

The DNA for the CDR3 is TGTGCCAGCAGCCCAGATCCGGGACAGGGGGCCTACGAGCAGTACTTC. It specifies CASSPDPGQGAYEQYF. V and J are TRBV5-4 and TRBJ2-7; 11 bases align to TRBD1. CDR3 length equals 16 residues. After removal of 4 bases from V and 2 bases from J, the junction contained 8 bases not matched to a gene. CDR1 SGHNT and CDR2 YYREEE come from the germline V gene (reference sequence).

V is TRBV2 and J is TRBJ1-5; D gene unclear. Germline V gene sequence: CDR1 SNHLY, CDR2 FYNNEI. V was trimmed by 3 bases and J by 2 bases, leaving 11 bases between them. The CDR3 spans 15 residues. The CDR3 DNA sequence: TGTGCCAGCAGTGAGGTAAGCGGGGGCAATCAGCCCCAGCATTTT. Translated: CASSEVSGGNQPQHF.

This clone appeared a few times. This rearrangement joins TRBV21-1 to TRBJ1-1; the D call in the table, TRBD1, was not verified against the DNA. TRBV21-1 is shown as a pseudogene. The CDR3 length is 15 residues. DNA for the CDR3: TGTGCCAGCAGCACCCACCTGGACAGGAACACTGAAGCTTTCTTT. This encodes CASSTHLDRNTEAFF.

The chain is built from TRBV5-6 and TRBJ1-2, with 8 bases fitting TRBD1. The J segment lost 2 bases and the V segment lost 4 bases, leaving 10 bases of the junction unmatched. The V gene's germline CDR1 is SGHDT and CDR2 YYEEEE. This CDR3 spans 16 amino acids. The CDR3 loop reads CASSTDRVFQNYGYTF. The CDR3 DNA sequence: TGTGCCAGCAGCACGGACAGGGTTTTTCAAAACTATGGCTACACCTTC.

CDR3 bases: TGCAGTGCTAGTAAAGGGGGCACTGAAGCTTTCTTT. Its protein product is CSASKGGTEAFF. The rearrangement uses TRBV20-1 and TRBJ1-1; a weak D match, TRBD1 (6 bases). The ends were cut back, 3 bases at V and 4 bases at J, with 9 bases in the middle. Germline V CDR1 and CDR2: DFQATT, SNEGSKA (reference sequence). The CDR3 is 12 amino acids.

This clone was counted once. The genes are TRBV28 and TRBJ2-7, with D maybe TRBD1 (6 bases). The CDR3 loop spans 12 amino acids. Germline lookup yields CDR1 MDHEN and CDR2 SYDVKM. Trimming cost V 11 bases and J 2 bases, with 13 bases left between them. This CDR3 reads CAARGNAYEQYF. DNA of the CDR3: TGTGCCGCAAGGGGGAACGCCTACGAGCAGTACTTC.